A single sample is the source of the 24 T cell receptor beta chains below, sequenced in a study of response to subunit inactivated influenza vaccine. TCRdb redid the calling of the RT-PCR reads with MiXCR, one entry per CDR3 protein. The sample yields roughly 700,000 distinct CDR3 sequences, over 11% seen once. The sample here was PBMCs from blood, taken around two weeks before vaccination. The receptor source for this set is a man aged 45 to 65 who received an inactivated influenza vaccine.

This clonotype has at least ten counts. J is TRBJ2-7 and V is TRBV20-1; 12 bases map to TRBD1. Germline loops: CDR1 DFQATT, CDR2 SNEGSKA (reference sequence). There are 14 residues in the CDR3. Unmatched junction bases numbered 3, after V lost 1 base and J lost 5 bases. The CDR3 DNA follows: TGCAGTGCTAGAGGGGGGACAGGGGGCGACGAGCAGTACTTC. It yields the protein CSARGGTGGDEQYF.

The CDR3 bases are TGCAGTGCTAGAGATCAGCTAGCGGCGGTCCAAGAGACCCAGTACTTC. This translates into CSARDQLAAVQETQYF. This chain connects TRBV20-1 to TRBJ2-5; 7 bases fit TRBD2. The germline V gene has CDR1 DFQATT and CDR2 SNEGSKA (reference sequence). The trim removed 0 bases at V and 1 base at J, leaving 8 bases unmatched. The CDR3 runs 16 residues.

This clonotype was seen more than once but under ten times. The V and J genes are TRBV20-1 and TRBJ1-1; 7 bases agree with TRBD1. The CDR3 runs to 14 residues. Germline V lookup: CDR1 DFQATT, CDR2 SNEGSKA (reference sequence). The V segment lost 0 bases and the J segment 7 bases; nucleotides outside the gene matches: 8. The CDR3 here is CSARDQASGGEAFF. The CDR3 DNA is TGCAGTGCTAGAGATCAGGCCTCAGGGGGTGAAGCTTTCTTT.

The CDR3 nucleotides read TGCAGTGGTACGGACCCGGACAATGAGCAGTTCTTC. Protein product: CSGTDPDNEQFF. J is TRBJ2-1 and V is TRBV20-1; the D is unclear. The CDR3 is 12 amino acids. Germline V CDR1 and CDR2: DFQATT, SNEGSKA (reference sequence). V was clipped by 7 bases and J by 5 bases, with 12 bases between them.

This clonotype has more than one count but fewer than ten. The chain links TRBV20-1 to TRBJ1-1; 7 nucleotides align to TRBD1. After removal of 3 bases from V and 3 bases from J, the junction contained 10 bases not matched to a gene. The V gene's germline CDR1 is DFQATT and CDR2 SNEGSKA (reference sequence). CDR3 length: 15 residues. CDR3 region: CSARGYTGEHTEAFF. CDR3 nucleotides: TGCAGTGCTAGGGGGTACACAGGGGAACACACTGAAGCTTTCTTT.

V usage is TRBV20-1 and J usage is TRBJ2-5; D possibly matches TRBD1 or TRBD2 (5 bases each). The length of the CDR3 is 14 residues. Trimming removed 4 bases from V and 2 bases from J, with 14 bases in between. Germline V CDR1 and CDR2: DFQATT, SNEGSKA (reference sequence). The CDR3 is CSAIPGPQQETQYF. CDR3 nucleotide sequence: TGCAGTGCTATACCGGGACCACAACAAGAGACCCAGTACTTC.

This clonotype occurred a few times. V is TRBV20-1 and J is TRBJ1-1; 9 bases line up with TRBD1. The CDR3 contains 15 residues. After removal of 5 bases from V and 3 bases from J, the junction contained 10 bases not matched to a gene. Germline V gene lookup returns CDR1 DFQATT and CDR2 SNEGSKA (reference sequence). CDR3 coding DNA: TGCAGTGCTTTCAAAACCAGGACAGGGGACACTGAAGCTTTCTTT. Its translation: CSAFKTRTGDTEAFF.

The genes are TRBV7-8 and TRBJ1-5, with TRBD1 matching over 9 bases. The CDR3 covers 17 residues. Germline values: CDR1 SGHVS, CDR2 FQNEAQ. Losses at the gene ends were 2 bases for V and 4 bases for J; bases not matched to a gene: 9. CDR3 sequence (DNA): TGTGCCAGCAGCTTATTGGCCGGGACAGGGCTTAATCAGCCCCAGCATTTT. Residues: CASSLLAGTGLNQPQHF.

The chain recombines TRBV30 with TRBJ2-7; D gene unclear. V was trimmed by 4 bases and J by 4 bases, leaving 17 bases between them. CDR3 size: 14 residues. Germline V lookup: CDR1 GTSNPN, CDR2 SVGIG (reference sequence). The CDR3 is CAWTRRRVVYEQYF. CDR3 bases: TGTGCCTGGACAAGACGTCGAGTTGTGTACGAGCAGTACTTC.

The chain uses TRBV12-3 or TRBV12-4 and TRBJ2-3, with D unresolved. The CDR3 extends over 15 amino acids. Trimming cost V 5 bases and J 6 bases, with 18 bases left between them. In nucleotides, the CDR3 is TGTGCCAGCAGTCTCGAGGTAGCCATAGCCGATACGCAGTATTTT. Translating it yields CASSLEVAIADTQYF.

This clonotype was counted many times. J is TRBJ2-5 and V is TRBV27; D is perhaps TRBD1 (6 bases). This CDR3 spans 16 amino acids. Trimming left V 5 bases short and J 0 bases short, with 16 bases between. Germline V gene lookup returns CDR1 MNHEY and CDR2 SMNVEV (reference sequence). DNA of the CDR3: TGTGCCAGCAGTAAATGGGGACACCTGGACCAAGAGACCCAGTACTTC. Its protein is CASSKWGHLDQETQYF.

The chain employs TRBV7-2 and TRBJ2-5, with a possible D match to TRBD1 (6 bases). The CDR3 totals 14 residues. V lost 1 base to trimming and J lost 7 bases, with 13 bases between them. Germline-derived CDR1 and CDR2 are SGHTA and FQGNSA. The CDR3 sequence is CASSLEQGRVTQYF. In DNA form, the CDR3 reads TGTGCCAGCAGCTTAGAGCAGGGGAGAGTGACCCAGTACTTC.

The sample holds one count of this clonotype. This chain links TRBV7-9 with TRBJ2-7; 8 bases map to TRBD2. Trimming at V came to 2 bases and at J to 5 bases, leaving 5 bases not matched to a gene. CDR3 length equals 14 residues. The germline V gene has CDR1 SEHNR and CDR2 FQNEAQ (reference sequence). CDR3 nucleotides: TGTGCCAGCAGCTTATCCGGGAGGGCCCACGAGCAGTACTTC. It translates to CASSLSGRAHEQYF.

This clonotype was detected a few times. The V gene is TRBV28, the J gene TRBJ2-3, with 7 bases aligning to TRBD2. V shed 1 base, J shed 3 bases, and the junction held 7 bases outside the gene matches. There are 16 residues in the CDR3. Germline lookup yields CDR1 MDHEN and CDR2 SYDVKM. The CDR3 DNA follows: TGTGCCAGCAGTTTATATAAGGGAGGGTCGACAGATACGCAGTATTTT. This gives the protein CASSLYKGGSTDTQYF.

The gene calls are TRBV20-1 and TRBJ1-1; D is undetermined. The germline CDR1 and CDR2 sequences are DFQATT and SNEGSKA (reference sequence). The CDR3 length is 14 residues. The V gene lost 2 bases and the J gene lost 5 bases, with 15 bases spanning the gap. The DNA for the CDR3 is TGCAGTGCTAGATCGGCGGGCCCCTTGACTGAAGCTTTCTTT. Translation: CSARSAGPLTEAFF.

J is TRBJ2-7 and V is TRBV29-1; 8 bases fit TRBD2. The CDR3 consists of 15 residues. V lost 4 bases, J lost 5 bases, and 13 bases stayed unmatched. The germline CDR1 and CDR2 sequences are SQVTM and ANQGSEA. The CDR3: CSVVVLRGGLNEQYF. The DNA of the CDR3 is TGCAGCGTTGTGGTCCTCCGGGGGGGCCTAAACGAGCAGTACTTC.

This clonotype appeared a few times. The chain links TRBV20-1 to TRBJ1-5; D might be TRBD1 (6 bases). The CDR3 is 12 residues long. Looked up from germline, CDR1 is DFQATT and CDR2 is SNEGSKA (reference sequence). Trimming cost V 5 bases and J 4 bases, with 9 bases left between them. CDR3 region: CSAEGGNQPQHF. The CDR3 DNA reads TGCAGTGCTGAGGGGGGTAATCAGCCCCAGCATTTT.

This clonotype turned up a few times. This chain uses TRBV7-2 with TRBJ2-7, with TRBD2 matching 8 bases. The J segment lost 2 bases and the V segment lost 2 bases, leaving 5 bases of the junction unmatched. Per germline, CDR1 SGHTA and CDR2 FQGNSA. This CDR3 region has 15 residues. DNA of the CDR3: TGTGCCAGCAGCTTAACGGCGGGGGGAGCCTACGAGCAGTACTTC. This codes for CASSLTAGGAYEQYF.

This clonotype has a count of ten or more. The chain is built from TRBV5-1 and TRBJ2-1; no clear D. Germline CDR1 and CDR2: SGHRS and YFSETQ. The CDR3 is 15 residues long. V shed 0 bases and J shed 12 bases, with 19 bases lying between them. The CDR3 DNA reads TGCGCCAGCAGCTTGGAGGCTACAACTACAATGAGGCAGTTCTTC. Protein: CASSLEATTTMRQFF.

This clonotype was detected only a few times. This chain connects TRBV4-1 to TRBJ1-3, with D possibly being TRBD1 (5 bases). This CDR3 has 18 residues. V gave up 2 bases and J gave up 0 bases, with 17 bases separating them. The germline V gene has CDR1 MGHRA and CDR2 YSYEKL. The chain's CDR3 is CASSQSRGGPRSGNTIYF. The DNA of the CDR3 is TGCGCCAGCAGCCAATCTCGGGGGGGACCCCGCTCTGGAAACACCATATATTTT.

This clonotype was counted between two and nine times. The rearrangement links TRBV19 to TRBJ2-1, with D perhaps matching TRBD1 (5 bases). Germline V gives CDR1 LNHDA, CDR2 SQIVND (reference sequence). The V end lost 4 bases, the J end lost 1 base, and 14 bases lay between the germline ends. The CDR3 has 16 residues. The CDR3 nucleotides read TGTGCCAGTAGTAGTCTTTGGGGCCCGTCCTACAATGAGCAGTTCTTC. Amino acid sequence: CASSSLWGPSYNEQFF.

The V call is TRBV7-2, the J call TRBJ1-2; D gene uncertain. The V gene lost 5 bases and the J gene lost 5 bases, with 15 bases spanning the gap. The length of the CDR3 is 14 residues. Germline assignment: CDR1 SGHTA and CDR2 FQGNSA. The DNA for the CDR3 is TGTGCCAGCAGCCCAGCAATGACGGGATATGGCTACACCTTC. It is translated as CASSPAMTGYGYTF.

This clonotype was observed many times. DNA of the CDR3: TGTGCCAGCAGTTTAAAACTCGAGCAGTACTTC. This encodes CASSLKLEQYF. The rearrangement joins TRBV12-3 or TRBV12-4 to TRBJ2-7; D call uncertain. The CDR3 is 11 residues long. V dropped 2 bases and J dropped 6 bases, with 5 bases sitting between them.

The rearrangement uses TRBV20-1 and TRBJ2-7, with 7 bases aligning to TRBD2. V was pared by 3 bases and J by 0 bases, with 5 bases of the junction left unmatched. Germline CDR1 reads DFQATT; CDR2 reads SNEGSKA (reference sequence). CDR3 length equals 14 residues. CDR3 protein: CSARALAVSYEQYF. CDR3 sequence (DNA): TGCAGTGCTAGGGCGCTAGCGGTCTCCTACGAGCAGTACTTC.